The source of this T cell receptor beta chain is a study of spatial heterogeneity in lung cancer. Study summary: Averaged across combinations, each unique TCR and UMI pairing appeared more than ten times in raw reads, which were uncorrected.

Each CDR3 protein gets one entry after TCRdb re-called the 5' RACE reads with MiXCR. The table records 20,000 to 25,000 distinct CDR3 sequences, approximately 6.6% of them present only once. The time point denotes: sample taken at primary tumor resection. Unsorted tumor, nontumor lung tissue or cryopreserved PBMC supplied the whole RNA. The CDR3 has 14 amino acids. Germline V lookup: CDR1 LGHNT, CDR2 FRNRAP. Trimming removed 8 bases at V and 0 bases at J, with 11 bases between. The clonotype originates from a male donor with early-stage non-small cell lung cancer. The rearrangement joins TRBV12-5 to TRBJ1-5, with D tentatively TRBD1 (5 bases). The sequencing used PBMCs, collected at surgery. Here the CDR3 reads CASTMGVSNQPQHF. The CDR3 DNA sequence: TGTGCTAGTACAATGGGGGTTAGCAATCAGCCCCAGCATTTT.